This T cell receptor (beta chain) was captured by sequencing in a study of blood T cell repertoires in COVID-19. Looking at the study overall: Spain, Italy and the United States supplied samples that represented acute and convalescent COVID-19. T cells, B-cell-depleted T cells, or PBMCs supplied cDNA or gDNA.

Sequencing used immunoSEQ multiplex PCR; TCRdb keeps in-frame clones, though not all of them. The sample comprises roughly 340,000 clones, almost 90% of which are singletons, and around 7.9% rests with the top ten. Patients at the Seattle site were enrolled during active infection and followed longitudinally. CDR1 is SGHNT, CDR2 YENEEA, per germline. The CDR3 contains 15 residues. V was cut by 0 bases and J by 3 bases, with 12 bases left in between. The TCR sequence derives from a woman in her 70s with COVID-19, enrolled during active disease. Sequencing used peripheral blood. The genes are TRBV11-3 and TRBJ2-7, with TRBD2 as a possible D gene (6 bases). The DNA of the CDR3 is TGTGCCAGCAGCTTAGATACGGGGGAATACTACGAGCAGTACTTC. Translation gives CASSLDTGEYYEQYF. The full variable domain, in which reference TRBV11-3 and TRBJ2-7 provide the parts outside the CDR3, is EAGVVQSPRYKIIEKKQPVAFWCNPISGHNTLYWYLQNLGQGPELLIRYENEEAVDDSQLPKDRFSAERLKGVDSTLKIQPAELGDSAVYLCASSLDTGEYYEQYFGPGTRLTVT.